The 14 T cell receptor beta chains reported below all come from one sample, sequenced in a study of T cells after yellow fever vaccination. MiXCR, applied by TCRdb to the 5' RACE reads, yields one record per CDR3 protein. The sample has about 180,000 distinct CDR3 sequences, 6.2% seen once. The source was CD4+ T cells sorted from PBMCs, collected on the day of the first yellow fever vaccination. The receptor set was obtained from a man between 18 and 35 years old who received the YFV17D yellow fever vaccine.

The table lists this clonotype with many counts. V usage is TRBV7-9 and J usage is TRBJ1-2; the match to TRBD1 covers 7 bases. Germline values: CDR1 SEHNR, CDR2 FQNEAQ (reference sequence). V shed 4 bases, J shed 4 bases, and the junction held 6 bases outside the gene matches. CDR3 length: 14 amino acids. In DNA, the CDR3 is TGTGCCAGCAGCTGGGAACAGGGGTTCTATGGCTACACCTTC. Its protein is CASSWEQGFYGYTF.

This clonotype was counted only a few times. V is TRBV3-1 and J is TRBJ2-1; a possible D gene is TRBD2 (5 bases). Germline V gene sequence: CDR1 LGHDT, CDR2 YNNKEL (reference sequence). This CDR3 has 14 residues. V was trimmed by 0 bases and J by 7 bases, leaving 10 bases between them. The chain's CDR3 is CASSQDVVANEQFF. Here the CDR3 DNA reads TGTGCCAGCAGCCAAGATGTTGTAGCGAATGAGCAGTTCTTC.

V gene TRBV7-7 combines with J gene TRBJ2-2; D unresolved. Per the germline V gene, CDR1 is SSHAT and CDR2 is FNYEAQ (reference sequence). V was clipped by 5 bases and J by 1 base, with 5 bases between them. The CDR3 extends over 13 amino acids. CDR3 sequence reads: CASSPGNTGELFF. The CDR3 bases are TGTGCCAGCAGCCCAGGGAACACCGGGGAGCTGTTTTTT.

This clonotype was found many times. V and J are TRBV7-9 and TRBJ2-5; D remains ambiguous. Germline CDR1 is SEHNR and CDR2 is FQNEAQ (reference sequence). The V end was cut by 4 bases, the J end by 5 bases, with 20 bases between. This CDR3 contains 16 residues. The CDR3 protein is CASSSFPGRFWETQYF. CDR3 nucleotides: TGTGCCAGCAGCTCTTTCCCGGGCCGATTTTGGGAGACCCAGTACTTC. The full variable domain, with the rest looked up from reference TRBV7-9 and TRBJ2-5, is DTGVSQNPRHKITKRGQNVTFRCDPISEHNRLYWYRQTLGQGPEFLTYFQNEAQLEKSRLLSDRFSAERPKGSFSTLEIQRTEQGDSAMYLCASSSFPGRFWETQYFGPGTRLLVL.

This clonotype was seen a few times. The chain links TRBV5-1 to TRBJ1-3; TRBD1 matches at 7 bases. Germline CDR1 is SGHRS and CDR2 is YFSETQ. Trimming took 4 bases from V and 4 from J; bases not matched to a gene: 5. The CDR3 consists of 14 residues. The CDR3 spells CASSRTGGGNTIYF. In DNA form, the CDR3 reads TGCGCCAGCAGCCGGACAGGCGGGGGAAACACCATATATTTT.

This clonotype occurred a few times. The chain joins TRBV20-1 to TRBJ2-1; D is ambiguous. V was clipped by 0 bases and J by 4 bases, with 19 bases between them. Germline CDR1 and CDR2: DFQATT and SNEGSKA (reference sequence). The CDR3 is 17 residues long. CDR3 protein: CSARDRVQRFGYNEQFF. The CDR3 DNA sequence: TGCAGTGCTAGAGATCGGGTGCAGAGGTTTGGGTACAATGAGCAGTTCTTC.

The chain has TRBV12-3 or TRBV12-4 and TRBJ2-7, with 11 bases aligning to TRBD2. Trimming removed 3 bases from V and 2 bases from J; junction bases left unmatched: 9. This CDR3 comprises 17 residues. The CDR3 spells CASSFRLAGGSPYEQYF. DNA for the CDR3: TGTGCCAGCAGTTTTAGGCTAGCGGGGGGTTCGCCCTACGAGCAGTACTTC.

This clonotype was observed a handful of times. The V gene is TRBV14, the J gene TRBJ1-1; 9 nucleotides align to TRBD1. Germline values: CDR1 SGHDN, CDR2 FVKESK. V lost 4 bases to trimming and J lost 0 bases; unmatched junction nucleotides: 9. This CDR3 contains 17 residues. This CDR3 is CASSPGQGRSLNTEAFF. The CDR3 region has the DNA TGTGCCAGCAGCCCGGGACAGGGAAGATCGCTGAACACTGAAGCTTTCTTT.

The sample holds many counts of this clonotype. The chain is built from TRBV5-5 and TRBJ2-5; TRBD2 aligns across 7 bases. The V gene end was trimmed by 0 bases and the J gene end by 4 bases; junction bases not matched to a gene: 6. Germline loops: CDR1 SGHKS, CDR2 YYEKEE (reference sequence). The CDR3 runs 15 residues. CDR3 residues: CASSLEGTTRETQYF. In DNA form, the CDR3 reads TGTGCCAGCAGCTTGGAGGGGACTACCAGAGAGACCCAGTACTTC.

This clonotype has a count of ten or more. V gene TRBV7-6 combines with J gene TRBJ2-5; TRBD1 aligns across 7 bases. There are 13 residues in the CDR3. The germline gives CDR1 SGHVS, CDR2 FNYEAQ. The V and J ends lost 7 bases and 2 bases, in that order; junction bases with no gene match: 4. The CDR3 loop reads CASTGTAQETQYF. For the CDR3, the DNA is TGTGCCAGCACCGGGACAGCTCAAGAGACCCAGTACTTC.

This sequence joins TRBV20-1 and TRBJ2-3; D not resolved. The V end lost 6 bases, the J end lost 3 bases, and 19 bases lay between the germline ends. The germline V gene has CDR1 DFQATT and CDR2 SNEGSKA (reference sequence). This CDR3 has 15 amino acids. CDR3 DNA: TGCAGTGCGACCCCGCTGAACTCGGGTACAGATACGCAGTATTTT. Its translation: CSATPLNSGTDTQYF.

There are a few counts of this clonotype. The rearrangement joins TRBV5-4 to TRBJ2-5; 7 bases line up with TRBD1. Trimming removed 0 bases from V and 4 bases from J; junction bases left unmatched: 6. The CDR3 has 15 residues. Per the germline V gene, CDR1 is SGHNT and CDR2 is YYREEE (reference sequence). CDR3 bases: TGTGCCAGCAGCTTGGAAAGCTACAGGGGAGAGACCCAGTACTTC. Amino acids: CASSLESYRGETQYF.

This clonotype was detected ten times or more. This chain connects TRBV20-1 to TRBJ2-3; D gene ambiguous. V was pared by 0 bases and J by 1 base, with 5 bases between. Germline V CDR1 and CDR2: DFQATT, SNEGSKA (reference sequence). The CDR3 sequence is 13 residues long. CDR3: CSAREARTDTQYF. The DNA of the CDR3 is TGCAGTGCTAGAGAGGCCCGCACAGATACGCAGTATTTT.

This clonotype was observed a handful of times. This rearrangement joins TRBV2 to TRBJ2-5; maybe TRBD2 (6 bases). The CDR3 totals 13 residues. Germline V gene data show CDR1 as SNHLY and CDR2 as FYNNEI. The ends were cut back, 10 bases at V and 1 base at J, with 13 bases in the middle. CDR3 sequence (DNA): TGTGCCATCCGCCGGGACTCCCAAGAGACCCAGTACTTC. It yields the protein CAIRRDSQETQYF.